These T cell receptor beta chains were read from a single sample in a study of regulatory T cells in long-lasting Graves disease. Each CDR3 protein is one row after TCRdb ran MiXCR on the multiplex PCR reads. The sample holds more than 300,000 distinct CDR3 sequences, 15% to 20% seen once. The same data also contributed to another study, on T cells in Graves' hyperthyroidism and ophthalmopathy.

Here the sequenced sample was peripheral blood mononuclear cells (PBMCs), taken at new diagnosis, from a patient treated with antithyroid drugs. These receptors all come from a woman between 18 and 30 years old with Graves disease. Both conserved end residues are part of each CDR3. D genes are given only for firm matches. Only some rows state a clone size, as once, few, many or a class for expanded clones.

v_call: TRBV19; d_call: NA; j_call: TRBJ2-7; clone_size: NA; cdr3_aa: CASSIQALTAYEQYF; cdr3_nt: TGTGCCAGTAGTATCCAAGCTCTGACCGCCTACGAGCAGTACTTC
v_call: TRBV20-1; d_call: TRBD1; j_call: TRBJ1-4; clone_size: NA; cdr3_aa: CSARQGTNERLFF; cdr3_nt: TGCAGTGCTCGACAGGGGACTAATGAAAGACTGTTTTTT
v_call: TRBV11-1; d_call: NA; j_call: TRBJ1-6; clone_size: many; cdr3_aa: CASSFEGLNSPLHF; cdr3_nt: TGTGCCAGCAGCTTTGAGGGCTTGAATTCACCCCTCCACTTT
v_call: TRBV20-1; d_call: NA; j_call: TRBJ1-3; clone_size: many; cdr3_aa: CSATQSSGNTIYF; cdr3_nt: TGCAGTGCTACCCAGAGCTCTGGAAACACCATATATTTT
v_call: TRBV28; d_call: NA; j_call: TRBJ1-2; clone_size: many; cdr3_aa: CASSSDASLRGYTF; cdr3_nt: TGTGCCAGCAGCTCGGACGCCAGCTTGCGGGGCTACACCTTC
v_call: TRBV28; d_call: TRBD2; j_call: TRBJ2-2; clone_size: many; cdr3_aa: CASGGLAGILDTGELFF; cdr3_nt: TGTGCCAGCGGGGGACTAGCGGGAATTTTGGACACCGGGGAGCTGTTTTTT
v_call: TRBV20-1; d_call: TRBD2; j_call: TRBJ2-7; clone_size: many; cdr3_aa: CSARKLAETYEQYF; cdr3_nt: TGCAGTGCTAGGAAGCTAGCGGAAACCTACGAGCAGTACTTC
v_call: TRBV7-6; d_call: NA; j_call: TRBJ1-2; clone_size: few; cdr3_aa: CASSSRTDYGYTF; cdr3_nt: TGTGCCAGCAGCTCCCGGACGGACTATGGCTACACCTTC
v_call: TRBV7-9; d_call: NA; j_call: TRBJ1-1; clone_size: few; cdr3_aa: CASSLRGADTGAFF; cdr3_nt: TGTGCCAGCAGCTTACGGGGGGCGGACACTGGAGCTTTCTTT
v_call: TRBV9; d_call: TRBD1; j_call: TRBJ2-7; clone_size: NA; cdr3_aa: CASSVGTGFREQYF; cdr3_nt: TGTGCCAGCAGCGTCGGGACAGGGTTTCGCGAGCAGTACTTC
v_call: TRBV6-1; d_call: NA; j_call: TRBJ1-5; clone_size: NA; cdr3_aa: CASSEAGLGIQPQHF; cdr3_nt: TGTGCCAGCAGTGAGGCCGGCTTGGGGATTCAGCCCCAGCATTTT
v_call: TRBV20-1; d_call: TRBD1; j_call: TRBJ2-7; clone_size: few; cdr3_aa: CSVARRGPYEQYF; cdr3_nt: TGCAGTGTAGCGCGCAGGGGGCCCTACGAGCAGTACTTC
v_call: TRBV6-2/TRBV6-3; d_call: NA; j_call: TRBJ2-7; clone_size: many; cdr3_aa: CASSPGEASYEQYF; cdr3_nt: TGTGCCAGCAGCCCCGGAGAGGCGTCCTACGAGCAGTACTTC
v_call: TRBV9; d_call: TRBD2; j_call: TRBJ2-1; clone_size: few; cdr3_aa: CASSVVGGGAYNEQFF; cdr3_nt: TGTGCCAGCAGCGTAGTGGGCGGGGGGGCCTACAATGAGCAGTTCTTC
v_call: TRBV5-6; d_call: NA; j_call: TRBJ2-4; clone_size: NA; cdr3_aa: CASSSRVGGANKNIQYF; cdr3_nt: TGTGCCAGCAGCTCAAGGGTGGGGGGCGCGAACAAAAACATTCAGTACTTC
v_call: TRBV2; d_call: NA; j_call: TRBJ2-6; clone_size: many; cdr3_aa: CASTPGGLGSGANVLTF; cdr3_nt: TGTGCCAGCACACCTGGGGGCTTGGGTTCTGGGGCCAACGTCCTGACTTTC
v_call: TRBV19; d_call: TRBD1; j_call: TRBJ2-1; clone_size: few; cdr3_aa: CASSTTGGGFDEQFF; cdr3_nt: TGTGCCAGTAGCACGACAGGGGGAGGTTTCGATGAGCAGTTCTTC
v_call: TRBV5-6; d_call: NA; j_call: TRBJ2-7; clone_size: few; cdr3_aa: CASSQVSSLGYEQYF; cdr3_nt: TGTGCCAGCAGCCAAGTCTCGTCTTTGGGGTACGAGCAGTACTTC
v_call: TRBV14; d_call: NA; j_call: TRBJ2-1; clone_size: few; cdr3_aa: CASSQEPPGLLSSYNEQFF; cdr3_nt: TGTGCCAGCAGCCAAGAACCCCCGGGACTCCTGAGCTCCTACAATGAGCAGTTCTTC
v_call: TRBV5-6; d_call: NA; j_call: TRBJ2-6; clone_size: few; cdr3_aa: CASTSSGANVLTF; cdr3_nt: TGTGCCAGCACCTCGTCTGGGGCCAACGTCCTGACTTTC
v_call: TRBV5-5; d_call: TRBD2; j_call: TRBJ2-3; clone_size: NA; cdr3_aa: CASSVASGRATDTQYF; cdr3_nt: TGTGCCAGCAGCGTAGCAAGCGGGAGGGCCACAGATACGCAGTATTTT
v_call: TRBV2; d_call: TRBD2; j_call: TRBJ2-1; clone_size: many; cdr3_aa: CASSEDSGASGEQFF; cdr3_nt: TGTGCCAGCAGTGAAGATAGCGGGGCTTCTGGTGAGCAGTTCTTC
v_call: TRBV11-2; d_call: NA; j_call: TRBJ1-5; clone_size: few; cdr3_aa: CASSLVGGEGQPQHF; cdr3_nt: TGTGCCAGCAGCCTCGTCGGCGGGGAGGGTCAGCCCCAGCATTTT
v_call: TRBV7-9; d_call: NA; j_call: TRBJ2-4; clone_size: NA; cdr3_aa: CASSSSGENIQYF; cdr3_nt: TGTGCCAGCAGCTCATCGGGGGAAAACATTCAGTACTTC
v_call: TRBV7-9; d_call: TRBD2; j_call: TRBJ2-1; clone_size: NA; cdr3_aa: CASSSAGGNEQFF; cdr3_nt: TGTGCCAGCAGCTCTGCGGGGGGCAATGAGCAGTTCTTC
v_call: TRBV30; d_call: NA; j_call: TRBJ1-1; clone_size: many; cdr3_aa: CAWRRAQSHPRAFF; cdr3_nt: TGTGCCTGGAGAAGGGCCCAGAGCCATCCCCGAGCTTTCTTT
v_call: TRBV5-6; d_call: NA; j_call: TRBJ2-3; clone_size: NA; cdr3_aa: CASSLAGLRAVDTQYF; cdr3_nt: TGTGCCAGCAGCTTGGCCGGCCTCAGGGCCGTAGATACGCAGTATTTT
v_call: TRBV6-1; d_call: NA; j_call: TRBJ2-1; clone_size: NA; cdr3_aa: CASSKPFDPGSSYNEQFF; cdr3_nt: TGTGCCAGCAGTAAACCCTTTGACCCCGGGAGCTCCTACAATGAGCAGTTCTTC
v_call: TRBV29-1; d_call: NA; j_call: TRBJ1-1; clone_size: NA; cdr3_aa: CSVRTPNTEAFF; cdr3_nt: TGCAGCGTTAGGACACCGAACACTGAAGCTTTCTTT
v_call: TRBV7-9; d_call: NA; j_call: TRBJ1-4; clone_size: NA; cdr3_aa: CASSLARGDEKLFF; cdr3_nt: TGTGCCAGCAGCTTAGCCAGGGGTGATGAAAAACTGTTTTTT
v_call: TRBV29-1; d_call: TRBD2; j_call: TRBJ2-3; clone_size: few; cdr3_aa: CSANSGAGDTQYF; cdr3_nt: TGCAGCGCCAATAGCGGGGCTGGGGATACGCAGTATTTT
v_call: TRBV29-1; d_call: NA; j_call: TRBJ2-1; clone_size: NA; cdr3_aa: CSDLTERDNEQFF; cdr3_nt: TGCAGTGACCTTACGGAGCGGGACAATGAGCAGTTCTTC
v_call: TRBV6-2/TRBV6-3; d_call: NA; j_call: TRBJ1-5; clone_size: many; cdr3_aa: CASSESLGSTPQHF; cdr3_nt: TGTGCCAGCAGTGAAAGTTTGGGGTCGACTCCCCAGCATTTT
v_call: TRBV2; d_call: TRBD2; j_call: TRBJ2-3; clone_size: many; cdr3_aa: CASTMTSGSTDTQYF; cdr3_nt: TGTGCCAGCACGATGACTAGCGGGAGCACAGATACGCAGTATTTT
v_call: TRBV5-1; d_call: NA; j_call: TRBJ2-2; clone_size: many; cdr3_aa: CASSLARRQRMNTGELFF; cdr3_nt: TGCGCCAGCAGCTTGGCCCGGCGGCAGAGAATGAACACCGGGGAGCTGTTTTTT
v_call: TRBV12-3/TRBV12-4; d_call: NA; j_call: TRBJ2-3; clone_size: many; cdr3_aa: CASRRGITQYF; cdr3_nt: TGTGCCAGCAGAAGGGGGATTACGCAGTATTTT
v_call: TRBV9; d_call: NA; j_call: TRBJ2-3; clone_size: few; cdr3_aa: CASSVGEVVGDTQYF; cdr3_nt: TGTGCCAGCAGCGTAGGAGAGGTTGTGGGAGATACGCAGTATTTT
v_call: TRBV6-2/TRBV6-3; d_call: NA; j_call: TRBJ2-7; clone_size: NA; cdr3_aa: CASNSLEGAIEQYF; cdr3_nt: TGTGCCAGCAATAGTTTAGAGGGAGCTATCGAGCAGTACTTC
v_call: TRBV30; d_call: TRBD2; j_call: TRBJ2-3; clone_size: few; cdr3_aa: CAWSSGTSGTLTSTDTQYF; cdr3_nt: TGTGCCTGGAGTTCCGGGACTAGCGGGACGCTCACTAGCACAGATACGCAGTATTTT
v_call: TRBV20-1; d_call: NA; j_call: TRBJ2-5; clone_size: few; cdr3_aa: CSALRRSGGETQYF; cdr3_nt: TGCAGTGCCCTTCGGCGGAGTGGAGGAGAGACCCAGTACTTC
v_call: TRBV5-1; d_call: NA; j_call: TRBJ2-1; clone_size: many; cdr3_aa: CASSLESASPDNEQFF; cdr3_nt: TGCGCCAGCAGCTTGGAATCGGCTAGCCCTGACAATGAGCAGTTCTTC
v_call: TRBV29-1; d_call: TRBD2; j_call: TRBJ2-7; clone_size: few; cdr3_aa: CSGAGNSYEQYF; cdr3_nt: TGCAGCGGAGCGGGAAACTCCTACGAGCAGTACTTC
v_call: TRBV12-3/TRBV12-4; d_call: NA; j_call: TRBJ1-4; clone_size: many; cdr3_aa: CASSFVGGEKLFF; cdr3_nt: TGTGCCAGCAGTTTTGTAGGGGGTGAAAAACTGTTTTTT
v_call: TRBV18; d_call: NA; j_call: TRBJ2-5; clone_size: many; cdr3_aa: CASSPHIGDGETQYF; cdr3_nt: TGTGCCAGCTCACCCCACATAGGGGACGGGGAGACCCAGTACTTC
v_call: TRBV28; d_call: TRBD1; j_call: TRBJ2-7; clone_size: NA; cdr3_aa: CASSQRTGDEQYF; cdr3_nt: TGTGCCAGCAGCCAAAGGACAGGGGACGAGCAGTACTTC
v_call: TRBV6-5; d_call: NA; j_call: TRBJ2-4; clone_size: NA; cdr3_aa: CASSYSRTLSGAKNIQYF; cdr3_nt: TGTGCCAGCAGTTACTCTCGGACTCTCTCAGGGGCCAAAAACATTCAGTACTTC
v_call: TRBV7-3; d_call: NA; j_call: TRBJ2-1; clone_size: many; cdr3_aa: CASSLWGSDAYNEQFF; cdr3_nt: TGTGCCAGCAGCTTATGGGGGAGTGACGCCTACAATGAGCAGTTCTTC
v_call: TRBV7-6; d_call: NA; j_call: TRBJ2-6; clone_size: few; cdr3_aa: CASSLDPRANVLTF; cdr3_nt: TGTGCCAGCTCCTTGGACCCAAGGGCCAACGTCCTGACTTTC
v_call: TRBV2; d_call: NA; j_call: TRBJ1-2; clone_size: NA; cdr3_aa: CACSEGTSIYGYTF; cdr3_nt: TGTGCCTGCAGTGAGGGGACGAGTATCTATGGCTACACCTTC
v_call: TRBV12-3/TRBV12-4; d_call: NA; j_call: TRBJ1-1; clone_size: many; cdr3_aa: CASSTGRVRAEAFF; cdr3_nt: TGTGCCAGCAGCACCGGACGGGTAAGGGCTGAAGCTTTCTTT
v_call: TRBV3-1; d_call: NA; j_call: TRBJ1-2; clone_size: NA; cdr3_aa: CASSQDHRSYGYTF; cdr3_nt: TGTGCCAGCAGCCAAGATCATCGGAGCTATGGCTACACCTTC
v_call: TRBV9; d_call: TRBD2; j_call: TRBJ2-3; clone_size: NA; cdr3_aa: CASSVVPAGVSDTQYF; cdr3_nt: TGTGCCAGCAGCGTAGTTCCAGCGGGAGTCTCAGATACGCAGTATTTT
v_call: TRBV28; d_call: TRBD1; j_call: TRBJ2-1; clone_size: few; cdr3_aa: CASSLTGTDEQFF; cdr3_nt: TGTGCCAGCAGTTTGACAGGGACCGATGAGCAGTTCTTC
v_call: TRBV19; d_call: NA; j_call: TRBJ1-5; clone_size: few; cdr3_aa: CASTRASNQPQHF; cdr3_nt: TGTGCCAGTACGAGGGCAAGCAATCAGCCCCAGCATTTT
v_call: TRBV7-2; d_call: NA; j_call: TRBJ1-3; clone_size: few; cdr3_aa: CASSLGLSGNTIYF; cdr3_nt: TGTGCCAGCAGCTTAGGTTTGTCTGGAAACACCATATATTTT
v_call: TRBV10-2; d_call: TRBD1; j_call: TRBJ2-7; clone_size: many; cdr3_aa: CASSWGQGGYEQYF; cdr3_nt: TGCGCCAGCAGCTGGGGACAGGGAGGGTACGAGCAGTACTTC
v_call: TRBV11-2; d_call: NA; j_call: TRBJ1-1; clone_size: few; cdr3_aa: CASSPKGEAFF; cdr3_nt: TGTGCCAGCAGCCCGAAAGGGGAAGCTTTCTTT
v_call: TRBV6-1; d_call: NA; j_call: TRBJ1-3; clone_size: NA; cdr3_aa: CASSDWFSGNTIYF; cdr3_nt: TGTGCCAGCAGTGACTGGTTCTCTGGAAACACCATATATTTT
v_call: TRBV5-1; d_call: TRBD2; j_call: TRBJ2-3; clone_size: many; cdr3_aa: CASSLARGGDTQYF; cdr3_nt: TGCGCCAGCAGCTTGGCCCGGGGGGGAGATACGCAGTATTTT
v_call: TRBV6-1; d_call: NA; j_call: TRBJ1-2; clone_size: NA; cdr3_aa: CASSPILSRDGYTF; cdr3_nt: TGTGCCAGCAGCCCTATACTTTCGCGGGATGGCTACACCTTC